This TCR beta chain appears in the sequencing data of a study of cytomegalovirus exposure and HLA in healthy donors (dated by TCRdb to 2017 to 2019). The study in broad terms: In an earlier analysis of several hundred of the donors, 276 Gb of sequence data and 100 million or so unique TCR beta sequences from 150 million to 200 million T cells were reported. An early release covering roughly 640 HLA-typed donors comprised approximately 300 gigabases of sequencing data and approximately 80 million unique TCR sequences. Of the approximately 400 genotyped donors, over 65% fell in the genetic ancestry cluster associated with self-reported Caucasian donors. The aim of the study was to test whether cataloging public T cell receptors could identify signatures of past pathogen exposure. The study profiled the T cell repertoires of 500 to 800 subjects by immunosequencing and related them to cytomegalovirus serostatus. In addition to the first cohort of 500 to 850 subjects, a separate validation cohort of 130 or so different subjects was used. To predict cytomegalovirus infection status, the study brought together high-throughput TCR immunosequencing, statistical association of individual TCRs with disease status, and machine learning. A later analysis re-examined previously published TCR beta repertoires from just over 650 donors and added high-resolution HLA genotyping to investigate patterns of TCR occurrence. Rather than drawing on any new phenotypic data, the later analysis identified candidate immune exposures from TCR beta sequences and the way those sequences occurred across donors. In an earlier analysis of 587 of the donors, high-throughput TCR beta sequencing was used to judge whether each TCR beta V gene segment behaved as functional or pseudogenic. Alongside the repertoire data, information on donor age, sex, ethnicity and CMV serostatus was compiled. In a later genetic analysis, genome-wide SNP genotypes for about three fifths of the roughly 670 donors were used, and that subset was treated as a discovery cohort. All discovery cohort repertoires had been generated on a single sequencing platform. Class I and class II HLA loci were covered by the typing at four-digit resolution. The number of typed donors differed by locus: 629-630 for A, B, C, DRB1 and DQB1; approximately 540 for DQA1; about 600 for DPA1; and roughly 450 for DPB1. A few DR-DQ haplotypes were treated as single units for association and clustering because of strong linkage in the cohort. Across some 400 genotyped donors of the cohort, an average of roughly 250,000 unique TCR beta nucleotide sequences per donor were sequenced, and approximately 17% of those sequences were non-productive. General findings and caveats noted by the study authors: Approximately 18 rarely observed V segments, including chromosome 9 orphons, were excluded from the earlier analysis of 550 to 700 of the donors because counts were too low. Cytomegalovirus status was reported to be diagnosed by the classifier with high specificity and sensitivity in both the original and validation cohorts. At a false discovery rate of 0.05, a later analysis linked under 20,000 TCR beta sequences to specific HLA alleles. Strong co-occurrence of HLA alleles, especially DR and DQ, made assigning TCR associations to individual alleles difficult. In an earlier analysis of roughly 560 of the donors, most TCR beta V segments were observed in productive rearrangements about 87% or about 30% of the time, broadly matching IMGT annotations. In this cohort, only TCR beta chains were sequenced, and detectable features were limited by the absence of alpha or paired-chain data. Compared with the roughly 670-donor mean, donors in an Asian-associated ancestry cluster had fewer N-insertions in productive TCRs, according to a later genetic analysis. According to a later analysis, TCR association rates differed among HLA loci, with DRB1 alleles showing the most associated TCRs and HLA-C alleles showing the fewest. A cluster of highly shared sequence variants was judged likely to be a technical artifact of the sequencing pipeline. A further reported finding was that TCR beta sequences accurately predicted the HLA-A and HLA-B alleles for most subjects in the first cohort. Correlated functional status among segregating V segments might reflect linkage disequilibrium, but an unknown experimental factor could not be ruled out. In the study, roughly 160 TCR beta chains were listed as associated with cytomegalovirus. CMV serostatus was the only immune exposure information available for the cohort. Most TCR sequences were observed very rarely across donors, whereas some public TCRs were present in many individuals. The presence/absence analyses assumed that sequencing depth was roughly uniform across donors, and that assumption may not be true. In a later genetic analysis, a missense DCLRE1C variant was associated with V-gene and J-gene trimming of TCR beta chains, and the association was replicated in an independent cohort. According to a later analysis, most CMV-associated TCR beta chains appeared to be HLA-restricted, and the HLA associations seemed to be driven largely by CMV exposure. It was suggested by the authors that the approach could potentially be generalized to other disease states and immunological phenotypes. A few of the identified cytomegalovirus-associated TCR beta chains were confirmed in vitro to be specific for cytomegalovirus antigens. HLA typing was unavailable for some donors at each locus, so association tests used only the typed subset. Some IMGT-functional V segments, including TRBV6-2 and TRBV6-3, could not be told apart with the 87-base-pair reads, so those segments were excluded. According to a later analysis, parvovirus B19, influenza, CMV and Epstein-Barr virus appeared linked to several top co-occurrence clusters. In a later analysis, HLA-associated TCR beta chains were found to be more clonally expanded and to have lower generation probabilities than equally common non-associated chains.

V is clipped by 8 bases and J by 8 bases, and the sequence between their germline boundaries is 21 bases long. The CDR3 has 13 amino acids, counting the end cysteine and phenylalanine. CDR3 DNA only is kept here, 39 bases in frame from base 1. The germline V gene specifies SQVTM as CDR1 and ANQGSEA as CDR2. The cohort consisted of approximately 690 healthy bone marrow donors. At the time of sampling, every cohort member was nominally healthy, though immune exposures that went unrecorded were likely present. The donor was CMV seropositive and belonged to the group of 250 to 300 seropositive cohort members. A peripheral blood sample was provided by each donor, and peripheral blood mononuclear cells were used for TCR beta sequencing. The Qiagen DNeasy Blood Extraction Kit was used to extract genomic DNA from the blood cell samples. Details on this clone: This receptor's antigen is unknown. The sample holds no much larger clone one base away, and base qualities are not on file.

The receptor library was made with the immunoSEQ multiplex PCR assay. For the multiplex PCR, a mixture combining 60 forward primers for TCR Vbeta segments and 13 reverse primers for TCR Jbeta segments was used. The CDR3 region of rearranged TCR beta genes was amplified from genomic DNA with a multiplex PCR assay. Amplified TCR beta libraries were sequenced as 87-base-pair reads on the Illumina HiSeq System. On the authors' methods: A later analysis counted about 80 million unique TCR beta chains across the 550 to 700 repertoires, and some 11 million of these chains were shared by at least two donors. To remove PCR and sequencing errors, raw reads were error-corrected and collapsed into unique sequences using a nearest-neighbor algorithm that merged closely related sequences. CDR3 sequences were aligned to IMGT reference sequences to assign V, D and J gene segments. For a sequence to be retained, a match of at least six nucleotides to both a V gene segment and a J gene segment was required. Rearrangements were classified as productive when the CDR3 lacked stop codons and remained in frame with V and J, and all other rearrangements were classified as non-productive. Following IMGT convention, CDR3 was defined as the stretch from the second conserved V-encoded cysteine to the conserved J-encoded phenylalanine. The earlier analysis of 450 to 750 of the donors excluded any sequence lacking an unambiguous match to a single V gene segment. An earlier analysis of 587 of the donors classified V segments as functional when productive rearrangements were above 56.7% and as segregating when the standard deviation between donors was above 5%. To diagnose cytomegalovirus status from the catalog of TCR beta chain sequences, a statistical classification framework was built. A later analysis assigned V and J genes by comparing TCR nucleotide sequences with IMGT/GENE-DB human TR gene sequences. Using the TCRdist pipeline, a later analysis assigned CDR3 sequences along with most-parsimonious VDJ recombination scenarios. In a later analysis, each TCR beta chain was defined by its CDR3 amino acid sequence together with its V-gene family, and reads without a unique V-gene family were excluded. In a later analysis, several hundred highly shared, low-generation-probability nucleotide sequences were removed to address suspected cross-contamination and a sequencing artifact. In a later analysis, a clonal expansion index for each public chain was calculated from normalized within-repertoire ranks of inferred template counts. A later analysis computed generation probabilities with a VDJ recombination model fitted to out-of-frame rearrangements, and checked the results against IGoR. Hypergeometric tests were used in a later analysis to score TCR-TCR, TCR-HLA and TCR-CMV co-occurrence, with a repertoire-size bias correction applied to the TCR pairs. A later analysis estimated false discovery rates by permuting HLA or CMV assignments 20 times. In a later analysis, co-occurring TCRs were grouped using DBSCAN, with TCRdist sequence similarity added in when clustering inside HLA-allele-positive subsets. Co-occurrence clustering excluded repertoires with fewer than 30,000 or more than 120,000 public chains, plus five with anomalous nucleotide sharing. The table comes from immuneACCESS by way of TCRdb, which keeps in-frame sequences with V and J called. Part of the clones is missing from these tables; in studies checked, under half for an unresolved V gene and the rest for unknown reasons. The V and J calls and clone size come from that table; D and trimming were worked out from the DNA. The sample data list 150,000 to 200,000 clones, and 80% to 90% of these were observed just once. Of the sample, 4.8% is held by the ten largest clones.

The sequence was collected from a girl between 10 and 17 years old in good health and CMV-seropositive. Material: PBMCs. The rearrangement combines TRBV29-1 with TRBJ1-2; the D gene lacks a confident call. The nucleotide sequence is TGCAGCTCCACCATATTGAGGCCGCGCGGCTACACCTTC. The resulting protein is CSSTILRPRGYTF.